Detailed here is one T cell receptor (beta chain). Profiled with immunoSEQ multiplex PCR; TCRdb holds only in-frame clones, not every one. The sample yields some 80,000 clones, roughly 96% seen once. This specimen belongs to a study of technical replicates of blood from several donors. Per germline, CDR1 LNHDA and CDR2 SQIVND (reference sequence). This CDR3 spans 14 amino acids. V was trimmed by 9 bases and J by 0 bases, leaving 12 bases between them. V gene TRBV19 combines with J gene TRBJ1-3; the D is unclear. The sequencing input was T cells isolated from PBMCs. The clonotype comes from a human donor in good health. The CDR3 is CASTTPSSGNTIYF. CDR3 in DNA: TGTGCCAGCACGACTCCAAGCTCTGGAAACACCATATATTTT.